The clone carrying this TCR beta chain was counted many times. Reverse transcription of all isolated RNA meant that expressed TCRB transcripts were sequenced. Each sample of naive, central memory or regulatory T cells had, on average, about 3.57 million reads. Sequenced by immunoSEQ multiplex PCR; TCRdb stores in-frame clones only, minus some. The table records under 200,000 clones, about 8.5% of them present only once. This sample was taken from a study of beta chain features in type 1 diabetes. Sequencing was carried out using central memory CD4+ T cells from blood. The receptor's source is a man younger than 35 in good health.

In DNA, the CDR3 is TGTGCCAGCAGTCCAGGGGGCCTAAGCATTCAGTACTTC. This sequence encodes CASSPGGLSIQYF. The V call is TRBV11-2, the J call TRBJ2-4; TRBD1 aligns across 8 bases. V lost 6 bases and J lost 9; bases outside the gene matches: 7. Looked up from germline, CDR1 is SGHAT and CDR2 is FQNNGV. The CDR3 extends over 13 amino acids.